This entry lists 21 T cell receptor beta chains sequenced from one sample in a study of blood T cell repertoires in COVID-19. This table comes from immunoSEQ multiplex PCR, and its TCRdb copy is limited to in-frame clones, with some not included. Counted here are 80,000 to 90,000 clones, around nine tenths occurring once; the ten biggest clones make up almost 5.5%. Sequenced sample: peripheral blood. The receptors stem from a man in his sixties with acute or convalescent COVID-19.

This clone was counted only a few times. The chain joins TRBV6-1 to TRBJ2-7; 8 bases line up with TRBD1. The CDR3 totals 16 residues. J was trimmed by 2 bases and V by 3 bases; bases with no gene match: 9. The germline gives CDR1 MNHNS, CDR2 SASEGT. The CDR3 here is CASSDLDRGLTYEQYF. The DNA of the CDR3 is TGTGCCAGCAGTGACCTAGACAGGGGTTTAACCTACGAGCAGTACTTC.

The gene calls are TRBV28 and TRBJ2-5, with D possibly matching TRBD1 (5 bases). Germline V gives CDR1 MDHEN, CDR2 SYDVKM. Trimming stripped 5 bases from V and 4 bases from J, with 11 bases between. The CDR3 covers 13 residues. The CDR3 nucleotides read TGTGCCAGCAGTGGGGCCTCCCGAGAGACCCAGTACTTC. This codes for CASSGASRETQYF.

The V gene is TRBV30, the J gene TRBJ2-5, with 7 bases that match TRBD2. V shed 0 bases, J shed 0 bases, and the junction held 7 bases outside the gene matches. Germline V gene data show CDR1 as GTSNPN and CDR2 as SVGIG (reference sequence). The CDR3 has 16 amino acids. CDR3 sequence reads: CAWSVRDYSYQETQYF. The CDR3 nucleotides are TGTGCCTGGAGTGTCCGGGACTATTCGTACCAAGAGACCCAGTACTTC.

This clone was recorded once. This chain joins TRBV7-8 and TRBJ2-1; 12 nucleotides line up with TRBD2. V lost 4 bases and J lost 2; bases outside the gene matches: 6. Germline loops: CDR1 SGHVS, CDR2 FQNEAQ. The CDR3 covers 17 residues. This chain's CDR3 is CASSYRTSGAPYNEQFF. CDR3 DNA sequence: TGTGCCAGCAGCTACCGGACTAGCGGGGCCCCCTACAATGAGCAGTTCTTC.

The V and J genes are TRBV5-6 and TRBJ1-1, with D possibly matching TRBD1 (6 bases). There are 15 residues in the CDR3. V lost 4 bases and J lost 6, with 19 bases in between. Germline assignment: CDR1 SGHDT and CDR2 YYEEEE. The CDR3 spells CASSPDPVGGPEAFF. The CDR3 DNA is TGTGCCAGCAGCCCGGACCCGGTGGGGGGGCCTGAAGCTTTCTTT.

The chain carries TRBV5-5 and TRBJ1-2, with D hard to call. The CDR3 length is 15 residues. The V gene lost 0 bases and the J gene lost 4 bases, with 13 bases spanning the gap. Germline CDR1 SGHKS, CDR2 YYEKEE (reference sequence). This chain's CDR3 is CASSLGTAGSYGYTF. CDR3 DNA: TGTGCCAGCAGCTTGGGTACAGCGGGGTCCTATGGCTACACCTTC.

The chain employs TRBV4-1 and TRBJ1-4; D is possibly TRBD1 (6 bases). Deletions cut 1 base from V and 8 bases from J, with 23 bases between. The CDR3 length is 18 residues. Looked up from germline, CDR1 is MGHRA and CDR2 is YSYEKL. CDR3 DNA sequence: TGCGCCAGCAGCCAAGTTGTCTCTACAGGGATTAGAAAAGAAAAACTGTTTTTT. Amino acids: CASSQVVSTGIRKEKLFF.

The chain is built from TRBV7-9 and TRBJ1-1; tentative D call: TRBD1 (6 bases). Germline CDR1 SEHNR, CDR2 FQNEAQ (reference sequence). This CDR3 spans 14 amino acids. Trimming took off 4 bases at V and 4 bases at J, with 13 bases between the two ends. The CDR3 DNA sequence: TGTGCCAGCAGCTCTGGACAGCGGGGCACTGAAGCTTTCTTT. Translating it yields CASSSGQRGTEAFF.

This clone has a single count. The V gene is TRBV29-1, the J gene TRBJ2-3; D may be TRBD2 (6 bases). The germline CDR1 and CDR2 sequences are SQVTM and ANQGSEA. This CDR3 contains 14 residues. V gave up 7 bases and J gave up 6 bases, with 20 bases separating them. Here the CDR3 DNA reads TGCAGCGCGATCCCCCTCTCTAGCGCCGATACGCAGTATTTT. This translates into CSAIPLSSADTQYF.

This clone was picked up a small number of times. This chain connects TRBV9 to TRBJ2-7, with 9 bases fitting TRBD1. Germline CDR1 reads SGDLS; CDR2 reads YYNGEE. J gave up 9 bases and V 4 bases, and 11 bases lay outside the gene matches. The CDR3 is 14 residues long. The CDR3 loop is CASSPGDRDSRQYF. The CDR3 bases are TGTGCCAGCAGCCCGGGGGACAGGGATAGTAGGCAGTACTTC.

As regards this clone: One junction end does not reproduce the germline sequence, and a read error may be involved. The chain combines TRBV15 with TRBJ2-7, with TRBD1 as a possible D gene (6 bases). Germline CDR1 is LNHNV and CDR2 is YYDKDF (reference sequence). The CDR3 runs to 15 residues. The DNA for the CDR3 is TGTGCCACCGGCAGAGAGGTAGGGGTCAGGGGCGAGCAGTACTTC. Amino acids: CATGREVGVRGEQYF.

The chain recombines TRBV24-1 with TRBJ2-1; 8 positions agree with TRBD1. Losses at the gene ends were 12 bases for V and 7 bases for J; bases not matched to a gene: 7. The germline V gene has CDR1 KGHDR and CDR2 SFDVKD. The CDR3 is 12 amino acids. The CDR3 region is CAGWTGPNEQFF. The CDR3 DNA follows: TGTGCCGGCTGGACAGGGCCAAATGAGCAGTTCTTC.

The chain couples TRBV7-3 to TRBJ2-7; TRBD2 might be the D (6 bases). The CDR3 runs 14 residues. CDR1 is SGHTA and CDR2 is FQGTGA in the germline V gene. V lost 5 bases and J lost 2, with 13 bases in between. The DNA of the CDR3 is TGTGCCAGCAGCCCCACGGGAGATACCTACGAGCAGTACTTC. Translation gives CASSPTGDTYEQYF.

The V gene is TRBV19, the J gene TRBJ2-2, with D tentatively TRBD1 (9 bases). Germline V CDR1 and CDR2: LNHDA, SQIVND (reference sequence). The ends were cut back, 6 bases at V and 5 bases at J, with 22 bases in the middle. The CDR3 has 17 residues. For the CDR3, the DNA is TGTGCCAGTAGGTCAGGCACAGGGGGCGGGGGGACCGGGGAGCTGTTTTTT. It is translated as CASRSGTGGGGTGELFF.

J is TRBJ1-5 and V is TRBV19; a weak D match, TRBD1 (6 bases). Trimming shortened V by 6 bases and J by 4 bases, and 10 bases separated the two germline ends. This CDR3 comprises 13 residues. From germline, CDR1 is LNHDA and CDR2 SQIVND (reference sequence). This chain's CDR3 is CASRDRKNQPQHF. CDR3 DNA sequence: TGTGCCAGTAGAGACAGGAAAAATCAGCCCCAGCATTTT.

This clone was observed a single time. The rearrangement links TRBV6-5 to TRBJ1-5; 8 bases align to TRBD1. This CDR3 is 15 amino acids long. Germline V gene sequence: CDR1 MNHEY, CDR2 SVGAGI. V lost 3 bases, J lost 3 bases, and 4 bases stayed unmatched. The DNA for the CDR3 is TGTGCCAGCAGTTATGGCAGGGGGCTCAATCAGCCCCAGCATTTT. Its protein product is CASSYGRGLNQPQHF.

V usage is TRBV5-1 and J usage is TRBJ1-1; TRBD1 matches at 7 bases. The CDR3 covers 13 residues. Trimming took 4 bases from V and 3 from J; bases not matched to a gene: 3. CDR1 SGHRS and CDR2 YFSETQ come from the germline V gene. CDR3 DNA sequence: TGCGCCAGCAGCCGGGGGACAGACACTGAAGCTTTCTTT. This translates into CASSRGTDTEAFF.

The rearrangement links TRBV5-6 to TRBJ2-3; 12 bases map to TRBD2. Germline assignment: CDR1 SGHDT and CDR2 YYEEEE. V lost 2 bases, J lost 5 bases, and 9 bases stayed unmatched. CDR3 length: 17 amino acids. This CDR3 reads CASSFFGLAGNGDTQYF. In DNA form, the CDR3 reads TGTGCCAGCAGCTTTTTTGGACTAGCGGGAAACGGAGATACGCAGTATTTT.

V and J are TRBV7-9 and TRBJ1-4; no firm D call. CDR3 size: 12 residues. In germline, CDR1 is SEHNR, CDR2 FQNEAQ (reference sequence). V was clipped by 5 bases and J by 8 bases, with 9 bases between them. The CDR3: CASSRGEEKLFF. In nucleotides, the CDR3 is TGTGCCAGCAGCAGAGGAGAGGAAAAACTGTTTTTT.

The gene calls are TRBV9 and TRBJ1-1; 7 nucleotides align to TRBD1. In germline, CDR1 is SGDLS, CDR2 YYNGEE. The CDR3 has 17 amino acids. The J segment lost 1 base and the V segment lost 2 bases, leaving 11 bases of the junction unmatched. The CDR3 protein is CASSVANPGQRNTEAFF. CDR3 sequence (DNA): TGTGCCAGCAGCGTGGCCAACCCGGGACAGAGGAACACTGAAGCTTTCTTT.

CDR3 nucleotide sequence: TGTGCCAGCAGCCTCACGACAGGGTTGGGCTATGGCTACACCTTC. This translates into CASSLTTGLGYGYTF. The J gene is TRBJ1-2, the V gene TRBV6-2 or TRBV6-3, with 7 nucleotides matching TRBD1. V lost 6 bases and J lost 4; bases outside the gene matches: 11. This CDR3 has 15 residues. The germline gives CDR1 MNHEY, CDR2 SVGEGT.